These 17 T cell receptor beta chains came from one sample sequenced in a study of blood T cell repertoires in COVID-19 (TCRdb year 2020). Libraries were constructed by the immunoSEQ multiplex PCR assay. In its TCRdb copy, this immuneACCESS table keeps in-frame sequences only and misses some clones. Where compared with another copy, unresolved V genes explain less than half of these, and the others have no known cause. The sample includes 60,000 or so clones, with approximately 90% observed a single time. The ten largest clones take up around a tenth of the sample. Sequencing was carried out using peripheral blood. These receptors were collected from a human donor with acute or convalescent COVID-19. The donor label of this sample is uncertain.

This clone was found many times. The V call is TRBV28, the J call TRBJ1-4, with D unclear. The V gene's germline CDR1 is MDHEN and CDR2 SYDVKM. Trimming stripped 5 bases from V and 8 bases from J, with 12 bases between. The CDR3 runs 13 residues. The CDR3 DNA sequence: TGTGCCAGCAGTCTCAGACATAGGGAAAAACTGTTTTTT. Amino acids: CASSLRHREKLFF.

The V call is TRBV29-1, the J call TRBJ2-3; 7 nucleotides match TRBD1. Per germline, CDR1 SQVTM and CDR2 ANQGSEA. Trimming cost V 7 bases and J 3 bases; bases outside gene matches: 7. The CDR3 consists of 13 residues. DNA for the CDR3: TGCAGCGGAGAAAAGACAGGGACAGATACGCAGTATTTT. This sequence encodes CSGEKTGTDTQYF.

This clone qualifies as medium-sized. The chain joins TRBV5-4 to TRBJ1-3; tentatively, D is TRBD1 (5 bases). V gave up 0 bases and J gave up 6 bases, with 16 bases separating them. Germline V gene sequence: CDR1 SGHNT, CDR2 YYREEE (reference sequence). CDR3 length equals 16 residues. CDR3 sequence reads: CASSLGLAGGENTIYF. CDR3 coding DNA: TGTGCCAGCAGCTTGGGACTAGCGGGAGGGGAAAACACCATATATTTT.

There are a few counts of this clone. This CDR3 reads CASSLGQVTDTQYF. The CDR3 DNA reads as TGTGCCAGCAGCCTTGGACAGGTCACAGATACGCAGTATTTT. V gene TRBV7-3 combines with J gene TRBJ2-3, with 7 bases aligning to TRBD1. V was pared by 5 bases and J by 2 bases, with 4 bases of the junction left unmatched. The germline CDR1 and CDR2 sequences are SGHTA and FQGTGA. The CDR3 loop spans 14 amino acids.

V and J are TRBV6-5 and TRBJ1-2; TRBD1 agrees at 7 bases. The CDR3 length is 14 residues. The trim removed 3 bases at V and 8 bases at J, leaving 9 bases unmatched. Per germline, CDR1 MNHEY and CDR2 SVGAGI. The CDR3: CASSYRIGGGGYTF. The CDR3 coding sequence is TGTGCCAGCAGTTATAGGATAGGGGGCGGAGGCTACACCTTC.

The chain uses TRBV10-3 and TRBJ2-5; 9 bases align to TRBD1. The CDR3 runs to 15 residues. From germline, CDR1 is ENHRY and CDR2 SYGVKD. The J segment lost 7 bases and the V segment lost 4 bases, leaving 10 bases of the junction unmatched. CDR3: CAISVSGQGLTTQYF. CDR3 nucleotides: TGTGCCATCAGTGTTTCGGGACAGGGATTAACGACCCAGTACTTC.

The CDR3 is CAISESLGTYGNTIYF. CDR3 DNA sequence: TGTGCCATCAGTGAGTCGTTAGGGACATATGGAAACACCATATATTTT. The chain is built from TRBV10-3 and TRBJ1-3; D possibly corresponds to TRBD1 (6 bases). This CDR3 comprises 16 residues. V was pared by 0 bases and J by 3 bases, with 12 bases between. Germline CDR1 reads ENHRY; CDR2 reads SYGVKD.

The V and J genes are TRBV30 and TRBJ1-1; D perhaps matches TRBD1 (6 bases). The CDR3 is 16 amino acids. CDR1 GTSNPN and CDR2 SVGIG come from the germline V gene (reference sequence). Trimming took off 8 bases at V and 1 base at J, with 23 bases between the two ends. The CDR3 region is CARKGGRSRGNTEAFF. In DNA, the CDR3 is TGTGCCCGTAAGGGTGGCCGGAGCAGGGGGAACACTGAAGCTTTCTTT.

The V gene is TRBV6-5, the J gene TRBJ2-1, with 8 bases that match TRBD1. The V segment lost 6 bases and the J segment 12 bases; nucleotides outside the gene matches: 16. The CDR3 consists of 15 residues. Germline CDR1 and CDR2: MNHEY and SVGAGI. The CDR3 sequence is CASRKDRAYNERQFF. CDR3 nucleotide sequence: TGTGCCAGCAGGAAGGACAGGGCTTACAATGAGAGGCAGTTCTTC.

This chain joins TRBV9 and TRBJ2-1; weak D call: TRBD1 (5 bases). CDR3 size: 15 residues. V dropped 3 bases and J dropped 6 bases, with 16 bases sitting between them. The germline gives CDR1 SGDLS, CDR2 YYNGEE. The CDR3 loop reads CASSEQEKSRNEQFF. As DNA, the CDR3 is TGTGCCAGCAGCGAACAGGAGAAGTCCCGCAATGAGCAGTTCTTC.

A note on this clone: Given a much more abundant clone one base away, this may be a read error. Other DNA sequences in this sample translate to the same CDR3. The chain is built from TRBV11-3 and TRBJ2-2; TRBD2 matches 8 bases. The CDR3 consists of 19 residues. Germline-derived CDR1 and CDR2 are SGHNT and YENEEA. The CDR3 here is CASSLDGWRGARNTGELFF. Here the CDR3 DNA reads TGTGCCAGCAGCTTAGACGGGTGGCGGGGGGCCAGGAACACCGGGGAGCTATTTTTT.

The J gene is TRBJ1-5, the V gene TRBV6-2 or TRBV6-3; D is uncertain. The germline CDR1 and CDR2 sequences are MNHEY and SVGEGT. The CDR3 contains 15 residues. The germline V and J ends were trimmed by 2 bases and 1 base, with 9 bases remaining between them. The CDR3 sequence is CASSYGERSNQPQHF. In DNA form, the CDR3 reads TGTGCCAGCAGTTACGGGGAGAGAAGCAATCAGCCCCAGCATTTT.

This chain uses TRBV7-9 with TRBJ2-3; possible D gene TRBD2, 6 bases. Germline V gives CDR1 SEHNR, CDR2 FQNEAQ (reference sequence). The CDR3 sequence is 12 residues long. The V and J ends lost 6 bases and 6 bases respectively, with 10 bases between them. The CDR3 DNA is TGTGCCAGCAGTCCCGGGGGTGATACGCAGTATTTT. Protein sequence: CASSPGGDTQYF.

The V gene is TRBV5-6, the J gene TRBJ2-5, with 9 nucleotides matching TRBD2. From germline, CDR1 is SGHDT and CDR2 YYEEEE. The CDR3 is 17 amino acids. J lost 5 bases, V lost 0 bases, and 11 bases had no gene match. In nucleotides, the CDR3 is TGTGCCAGCAGCTTGGGCCCAGCGGGGGGCCTACAGGAGACCCAGTACTTC. This sequence encodes CASSLGPAGGLQETQYF. The full variable domain, rest sourced from reference TRBV5-6 and TRBJ2-5, is DAGVTQSPTHLIKTRGQQVTLRCSPKSGHDTVSWYQQALGQGPQFIFQYYEEEERQRGNFPDRFSGHQFPNYSSELNVNALLLGDSALYLCASSLGPAGGLQETQYFGPGTRLLVL.

This chain joins TRBV15 and TRBJ2-3; no reliable D call. The CDR3 totals 15 residues. V gave up 1 base and J gave up 4 bases, with 12 bases separating them. The germline V gene has CDR1 LNHNV and CDR2 YYDKDF (reference sequence). The CDR3 sequence is CATSRVARGPDTQYF. CDR3 bases: TGTGCCACCAGCAGAGTGGCCCGTGGGCCAGATACGCAGTATTTT.

The chain recombines TRBV6-2 or TRBV6-3 with TRBJ2-7; the match to TRBD2 covers 8 bases. Germline CDR1 is MNHEY and CDR2 is SVGEGT. The CDR3 runs to 13 residues. Trimming took 5 bases from V and 6 from J; bases not matched to a gene: 6. The DNA for the CDR3 is TGTGCCAGCAGTCAACCGGGGGGGGGCGAGCAGTACTTC. This codes for CASSQPGGGEQYF.

The chain carries TRBV10-1 and TRBJ1-2; possible D gene TRBD1, 5 bases. The CDR3 has 14 amino acids. The V end lost 9 bases, the J end lost 2 bases, and 16 bases lay between the germline ends. Germline CDR1 is WNHNN and CDR2 is SYGVQD (reference sequence). Written as DNA, the CDR3 is TGCGCCAGGGGGCGGTTTGGGGCGAACTATGGCTACACCTTC. It is translated as CARGRFGANYGYTF.